This T cell receptor beta chain appears in the sequencing data of a study of blood T cell repertoires in COVID-19. The wider study: Researchers got acute and convalescent COVID-19 samples from the United States, Italy and Spain. PBMCs, B-cell-depleted T cells, or T cells were the source of the cDNA or gDNA that made up the material.

As originally analysed: Amplification of reference gene primers was used by the study to estimate nucleated cell counts. Assay used: immunoSEQ multiplex PCR; TCRdb lists only in-frame clones, some missing. V and J calls and clone size are given by that table; D and trimming were obtained from the DNA. The sample shows 260,000 or so clones, roughly 80% of them seen only once. The CDR3 length is 16 residues. V was pared by 1 base and J by 4 bases, with 3 bases of the junction left unmatched. Germline CDR1 is LGHNA and CDR2 is YSLEER. The receptor's source is a woman aged 65 to 85 with acute or convalescent COVID-19. The chain recombines TRBV4-3 with TRBJ2-1, with 11 bases identical to TRBD2. The specimen sequenced was peripheral blood. This chain's CDR3 is CASSQATSGGYNEQFF. In nucleotides, the CDR3 is TGCGCCAGCAGCCAAGCAACTAGCGGGGGTTACAATGAGCAGTTCTTC.